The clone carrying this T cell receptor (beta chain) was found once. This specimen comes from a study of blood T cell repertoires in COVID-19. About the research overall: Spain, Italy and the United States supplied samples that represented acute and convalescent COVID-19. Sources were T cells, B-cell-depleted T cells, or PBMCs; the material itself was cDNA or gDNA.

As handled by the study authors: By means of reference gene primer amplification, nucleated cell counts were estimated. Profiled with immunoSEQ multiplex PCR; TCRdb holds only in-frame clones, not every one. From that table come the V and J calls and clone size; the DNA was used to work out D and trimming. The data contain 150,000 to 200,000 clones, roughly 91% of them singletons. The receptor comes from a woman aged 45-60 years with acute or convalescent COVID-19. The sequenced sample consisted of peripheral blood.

CDR3 in DNA: TGTGCCAGCAGTTTCGGAGTTACAGGGGAGGCTACCCAGTACTTC. Amino acid sequence: CASSFGVTGEATQYF. The genes are TRBV27 and TRBJ2-5, with D maybe TRBD1 (7 bases). The CDR3 runs 15 residues. Looked up from germline, CDR1 is MNHEY and CDR2 is SMNVEV (reference sequence). Trimming took 3 bases from V and 8 from J, leaving 19 bases between them.